The clone carrying this T cell receptor (beta chain) was observed at least ten times. This specimen belongs to a study of T cell repertoires in cytomegalovirus infection. Study summary: Indicated by public TCR beta signatures were CMV infection and matching HLA type.

TCRdb recomputed calls from the reads with MiXCR, one row per CDR3 protein. The sample shows around 280,000 distinct CDR3 sequences, about a tenth of them seen only once. Germline CDR1 reads SGHDN; CDR2 reads FVKESK. V lost 1 base and J 4 bases, leaving 10 bases between the germline ends. The CDR3 loop spans 15 amino acids. The chain links TRBV14 to TRBJ1-4, with D unclear. This sequence originates from a human donor in good health (CMV status not recorded). Some clones in this sample may be carry-over from other donors' samples. The sequenced material came from PBMCs. CDR3 nucleotide sequence: TGTGCCAGCAGCCAAGCCGGAACCTTTAATGAAAAACTGTTTTTT. Amino acid sequence: CASSQAGTFNEKLFF.